This T cell receptor (beta chain) emerged from a study of shared clonotypes between healthy human individuals. Study as a whole: Plates per donor: three CD4 naive, three CD4 memory, two CD8 naive, one CD8 memory. Study-level results: Sequencing depth was expected to affect clonotype sharing among donors. The study found lower generation probabilities in non-shared clonotypes than in those shared by all four donors.

In the authors' methods: ImmunoSEQ output lacked quality scores and full-length reads, limiting matched filtering. Profiling relied on immunoSEQ multiplex PCR, and the TCRdb table lists in-frame clones only, not all of them. From that table come the V and J calls and clone size; the DNA was used to work out D and trimming. Of 2 million to 2.5 million clones listed, about 95% are singletons. Only CD45RO-negative cells positively selected for CCR7 counted as naive CD8 cells, so terminally differentiated effector memory CD45RA+ cells were excluded. A remark on this clone: No antigen is known for it.

V was pared by 5 bases and J by 4 bases, with 16 bases between. This CDR3 has 15 residues. The germline V gene encodes CDR1 MNHEY and CDR2 SMNVEV (reference sequence). The gene calls are TRBV27 and TRBJ2-3, with a tentative D call TRBD2 (6 bases). Material for sequencing was naive CD8+ T cells sorted from blood. The TCR was taken from a man in his late teens or twenties in good health. This chain's CDR3 is CASSTPAGRPDTQYF. The CDR3 DNA reads TGTGCCAGCAGTACACCGGCGGGACGGCCAGATACGCAGTATTTT.